A single sample gave rise to the 23 T cell receptor beta chains below, sequenced in a study of cytomegalovirus exposure and HLA in healthy donors. Primers: 60 Vbeta forward and 13 Jbeta reverse. Profiling relied on immunoSEQ multiplex PCR, and the TCRdb table lists in-frame clones only, not all of them. In all, the sample yields fewer than 150,000 clones. What was sequenced was PBMCs. The receptors shown here come from a man aged 35 to 55 in good health and CMV-seronegative.

The CDR3 nucleotides are TGTGCCAGTAGTGCGACAGGTAGCTCCTACGAGCAGTACTTC. Translating gives CASSATGSSYEQYF. This chain connects TRBV19 to TRBJ2-7; D might be TRBD1 (6 bases). CDR1 is LNHDA and CDR2 is SQIVND in the germline V gene (reference sequence). The CDR3 is 14 residues long. Trimming cost V 5 bases and J 0 bases, with 11 bases left between them. Variable domain in full (rest from reference TRBV19 and TRBJ2-7): DGGITQSPKYLFRKEGQNVTLSCEQNLNHDAMYWYRQDPGQGLRLIYYSQIVNDFQKGDIAEGYSVSREKKESFPLTVTSAQKNPTAFYLCASSATGSSYEQYFGPGTRLTVT.

The chain has TRBV10-3 and TRBJ2-2, with 11 nucleotides matching TRBD2. Germline trimming cut 10 bases from V and 2 bases from J; bases unmatched to any gene: 9. Germline lookup yields CDR1 ENHRY and CDR2 SYGVKD. CDR3 length: 16 residues. The CDR3 reads CATHYLAGGNTGELFF. As DNA, the CDR3 is TGTGCCACCCACTATCTAGCGGGGGGAAACACCGGGGAGCTGTTTTTT.

V usage is TRBV19 and J usage is TRBJ2-7, with TRBD1 identical over 12 bases. This CDR3 comprises 15 residues. V was pared by 7 bases and J by 2 bases, with 6 bases of the junction left unmatched. CDR1 and CDR2 from the germline V gene are LNHDA and SQIVND (reference sequence). The CDR3 region is CASMPGQGATYEQYF. Here the CDR3 DNA reads TGTGCCAGTATGCCGGGACAGGGGGCAACCTACGAGCAGTACTTC.

The V and J genes are TRBV6-1 and TRBJ1-5; the D is unclear. Germline CDR1 and CDR2: MNHNS and SASEGT. Trimming took off 5 bases at V and 6 bases at J, with 11 bases between the two ends. The length of the CDR3 is 13 residues. DNA of the CDR3: TGTGCCAGCAGTTTTTCTGGAGGTCAGCCCCAGCATTTT. This codes for CASSFSGGQPQHF.

The chain carries TRBV18 and TRBJ1-6; D may be TRBD1 (5 bases). The V and J ends lost 3 bases and 7 bases respectively, with 13 bases between them. The CDR3 is 15 residues long. Germline lookup yields CDR1 KGHSH and CDR2 LQKENI. The CDR3 loop reads CASSPVRAENSPLHF. CDR3 sequence (DNA): TGTGCCAGCTCACCGGTCAGGGCTGAAAATTCACCCCTCCACTTT.

The V gene is TRBV15, the J gene TRBJ2-4; possible D gene TRBD1, 6 bases. V was cut by 0 bases and J by 6 bases, with 9 bases left in between. The CDR3 runs 14 residues. CDR1 and CDR2 (germline): LNHNV, YYDKDF (reference sequence). The CDR3 DNA sequence: TGTGCCACCAGCAGAGACCCAGGGGCAAACATTCAGTACTTC. This encodes CATSRDPGANIQYF.

This chain connects TRBV7-2 to TRBJ1-1; D perhaps matches TRBD1 (6 bases). V was trimmed by 6 bases and J by 1 base, leaving 9 bases between them. This CDR3 is built from 13 residues. Per germline, CDR1 SGHTA and CDR2 FQGNSA. CDR3 region: CASSSDRNTEAFF. The CDR3 region has the DNA TGTGCCAGCAGTTCGGACAGGAACACTGAAGCTTTCTTT.

V usage is TRBV6-4 and J usage is TRBJ2-2, with TRBD2 matching 13 bases. The ends lost 3 bases at V and 6 bases at J; junction bases unmatched: 1. This CDR3 is 15 amino acids long. CDR1 and CDR2 from the germline V gene are MRHNA and SNTAGT. The CDR3 here is CASSETSGGSGELFF. The CDR3 bases are TGTGCCAGCAGTGAGACTAGCGGGGGGTCCGGGGAGCTGTTTTTT.

CDR3 nucleotides: TGTGCCAGCAGTTTAAAGGGAGGCGGCGAAAAACTGTTTTTT. It is translated as CASSLKGGGEKLFF. The chain links TRBV28 to TRBJ1-4; unclear D gene. Trimming stripped 2 bases from V and 8 bases from J, with 12 bases between. The CDR3 spans 14 residues. Germline V gene sequence: CDR1 MDHEN, CDR2 SYDVKM. Looking up the rest from reference TRBV28 and TRBJ1-4 gives the full variable domain: DVKVTQSSRYLVKRTGEKVFLECVQDMDHENMFWYRQDPGLGLRLIYFSYDVKMKEKGDIPEGYSVSREKKERFSLILESASTNQTSMYLCASSLKGGGEKLFFGSGTQLSVL.

The chain carries TRBV4-1 and TRBJ2-3; no definite D call. CDR1 and CDR2 from the germline V gene are MGHRA and YSYEKL. Trimming removed 0 bases at V and 6 bases at J, with 10 bases between. The CDR3 has 14 residues. CDR3 coding DNA: TGCGCCAGCAGCCAAGACATGGGCGTGGATACGCAGTATTTT. Translation gives CASSQDMGVDTQYF.

The chain uses TRBV5-4 and TRBJ2-7, with D possibly being TRBD2 (5 bases). Germline V gene data show CDR1 as SGHNT and CDR2 as YYREEE (reference sequence). Trimming pared 2 bases from V and 2 bases from J, leaving 8 bases between. This CDR3 is built from 13 residues. CDR3 sequence (DNA): TGTGCCAGCAGCTTACCCGGGGCCTACGAGCAGTACTTC. It encodes CASSLPGAYEQYF.

The CDR3 reads CASSVYQDLDNEQFF. CDR3 DNA: TGTGCCAGCAGCGTGTATCAGGATTTGGACAATGAGCAGTTCTTC. V is TRBV9 and J is TRBJ2-1; no reliable D call. This CDR3 contains 15 residues. Trimming removed 2 bases at V and 5 bases at J, with 14 bases between. Looked up from germline, CDR1 is SGDLS and CDR2 is YYNGEE.

The J gene is TRBJ2-7, the V gene TRBV2; D is possibly TRBD1 (6 bases). The CDR3 loop spans 13 amino acids. Germline V gene lookup returns CDR1 SNHLY and CDR2 FYNNEI. Deletions cut 6 bases from V and 1 base from J, with 10 bases between. CDR3 loop: CASRDSGSYEQYF. The CDR3 bases are TGTGCCAGCAGGGACAGCGGTTCCTACGAGCAGTACTTC.

The chain couples TRBV5-1 to TRBJ1-2, with 8 bases aligning to TRBD1. The germline CDR1 and CDR2 sequences are SGHRS and YFSETQ. This CDR3 is built from 15 residues. With V trimmed by 4 bases and J by 0 bases, 5 bases remained unmatched. The CDR3 region has the DNA TGCGCCAGCAGCAACGGACAGGGTACTAACTATGGCTACACCTTC. Amino acid sequence: CASSNGQGTNYGYTF. The complete variable domain, with remaining parts taken from reference TRBV5-1 and TRBJ1-2, reads KAGVTQTPRYLIKTRGQQVTLSCSPISGHRSVSWYQQTPGQGLQFLFEYFSETQRNKGNFPGRFSGRQFSNSRSEMNVSTLELGDSALYLCASSNGQGTNYGYTFGSGTRLTVV.

The rearrangement links TRBV4-2 to TRBJ2-2; D gene unclear. Trimming left V 0 bases short and J 5 bases short, with 4 bases between. The CDR3 runs to 13 residues. Per germline, CDR1 LGHNA and CDR2 YNFKEQ. In nucleotides, the CDR3 is TGTGCCAGCAGCCAAGAACGGACCGGGGAGCTGTTTTTT. Residues: CASSQERTGELFF.

V usage is TRBV7-9 and J usage is TRBJ2-5; no reliable D call. The CDR3 extends over 15 amino acids. Germline-derived CDR1 and CDR2 are SEHNR and FQNEAQ (reference sequence). Trimming removed 1 base at V and 2 bases at J, with 11 bases between. The chain's CDR3 is CASSLGIGRQETQYF. In nucleotides, the CDR3 is TGTGCCAGCAGCTTAGGGATTGGCAGGCAAGAGACCCAGTACTTC.

This sequence joins TRBV4-1 and TRBJ1-2; D is possibly TRBD1 (6 bases). The CDR3 sequence is 17 residues long. Germline V gene data show CDR1 as MGHRA and CDR2 as YSYEKL. V was pared by 1 base and J by 0 bases, with 15 bases between. The DNA of the CDR3 is TGCGCCAGCAGCCAAGGGGCCCAGACAGGAGCTAACTATGGCTACACCTTC. Residues: CASSQGAQTGANYGYTF.

The chain couples TRBV7-9 to TRBJ2-7, with D unresolved. Trimming stripped 1 base from V and 3 bases from J, with 4 bases between. CDR3 length: 12 residues. Germline V gene lookup returns CDR1 SEHNR and CDR2 FQNEAQ (reference sequence). The CDR3 DNA sequence: TGTGCCAGCAGCTTAGTGCGCTACGAGCAGTACTTC. Protein: CASSLVRYEQYF.

The chain links TRBV27 to TRBJ2-7, with D possibly being TRBD1 (7 bases). This CDR3 is built from 13 residues. Germline assignment: CDR1 MNHEY and CDR2 SMNVEV (reference sequence). Trimming shortened V by 3 bases and J by 3 bases, and 9 bases separated the two germline ends. CDR3 in amino acids: CASSFQGGYEQYF. The CDR3 nucleotides are TGTGCCAGCAGTTTCCAGGGGGGCTACGAGCAGTACTTC.

Concerning this clone: Other nucleotide sequences from this sample produce the same CDR3. The gene calls are TRBV9 and TRBJ2-3; TRBD2 matches at 8 bases. The germline CDR1 and CDR2 sequences are SGDLS and YYNGEE. The trim removed 0 bases at V and 1 base at J, leaving 4 bases unmatched. The CDR3 covers 16 residues. The CDR3 spells CASSVGNSGGTDTQYF. The CDR3 nucleotides are TGTGCCAGCAGCGTAGGGAATAGCGGGGGCACAGATACGCAGTATTTT. Looking up the rest from reference TRBV9 and TRBJ2-3 gives the full variable domain: DSGVTQTPKHLITATGQRVTLRCSPRSGDLSVYWYQQSLDQGLQFLIQYYNGEERAKGNILERFSAQQFPDLHSELNLSSLELGDSALYFCASSVGNSGGTDTQYFGPGTRLTVL.

This sequence joins TRBV7-2 and TRBJ1-3; D not certain. The germline CDR1 and CDR2 sequences are SGHTA and FQGNSA. V was pared by 1 base and J by 6 bases, with 13 bases between. The CDR3 contains 15 residues. CDR3 sequence reads: CASSLVAGSLNTIYF. The CDR3 region has the DNA TGTGCCAGCAGCTTAGTGGCAGGTAGTTTAAACACCATATATTTT.

The V call is TRBV6-5, the J call TRBJ2-4; TRBD1 agrees at 7 bases. CDR3 length: 15 residues. Germline assignment: CDR1 MNHEY and CDR2 SVGAGI. Trimming took 6 bases from V and 0 from J; bases not matched to a gene: 5. This CDR3 is CASSNRGIAKNIQYF. In DNA form, the CDR3 reads TGTGCCAGCAGCAACAGGGGTATAGCCAAAAACATTCAGTACTTC.

The CDR3 region has the DNA TGTGCCAGCAGCTTAGGGGGGGGAGAGACCCAGTACTTC. Its protein product is CASSLGGGETQYF. The rearrangement links TRBV11-3 to TRBJ2-5, with 7 positions matching TRBD2. V shed 1 base, J shed 4 bases, and the junction held 0 bases outside the gene matches. Per germline, CDR1 SGHNT and CDR2 YENEEA. This CDR3 region has 13 residues. Filled out from reference TRBV11-3 and TRBJ2-5, the complete variable domain reads EAGVVQSPRYKIIEKKQPVAFWCNPISGHNTLYWYLQNLGQGPELLIRYENEEAVDDSQLPKDRFSAERLKGVDSTLKIQPAELGDSAVYLCASSLGGGETQYFGPGTRLLVL.